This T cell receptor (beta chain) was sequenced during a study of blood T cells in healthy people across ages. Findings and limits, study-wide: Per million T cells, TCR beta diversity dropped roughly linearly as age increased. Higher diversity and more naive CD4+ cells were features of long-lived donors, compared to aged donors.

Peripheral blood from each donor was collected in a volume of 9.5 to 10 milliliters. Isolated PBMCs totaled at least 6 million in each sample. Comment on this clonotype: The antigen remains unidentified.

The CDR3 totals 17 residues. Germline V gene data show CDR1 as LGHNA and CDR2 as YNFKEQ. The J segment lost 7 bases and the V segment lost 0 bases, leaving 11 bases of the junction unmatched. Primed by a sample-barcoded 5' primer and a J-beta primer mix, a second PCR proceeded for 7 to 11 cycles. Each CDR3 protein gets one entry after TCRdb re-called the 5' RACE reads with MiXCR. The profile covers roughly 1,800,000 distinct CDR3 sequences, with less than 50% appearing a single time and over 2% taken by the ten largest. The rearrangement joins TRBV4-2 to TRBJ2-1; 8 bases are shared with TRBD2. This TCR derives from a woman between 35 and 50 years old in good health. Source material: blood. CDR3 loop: CASSQESGDGGANEQFF. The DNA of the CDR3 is TGTGCCAGCAGCCAAGAATCGGGAGACGGGGGGGCGAATGAGCAGTTCTTC.